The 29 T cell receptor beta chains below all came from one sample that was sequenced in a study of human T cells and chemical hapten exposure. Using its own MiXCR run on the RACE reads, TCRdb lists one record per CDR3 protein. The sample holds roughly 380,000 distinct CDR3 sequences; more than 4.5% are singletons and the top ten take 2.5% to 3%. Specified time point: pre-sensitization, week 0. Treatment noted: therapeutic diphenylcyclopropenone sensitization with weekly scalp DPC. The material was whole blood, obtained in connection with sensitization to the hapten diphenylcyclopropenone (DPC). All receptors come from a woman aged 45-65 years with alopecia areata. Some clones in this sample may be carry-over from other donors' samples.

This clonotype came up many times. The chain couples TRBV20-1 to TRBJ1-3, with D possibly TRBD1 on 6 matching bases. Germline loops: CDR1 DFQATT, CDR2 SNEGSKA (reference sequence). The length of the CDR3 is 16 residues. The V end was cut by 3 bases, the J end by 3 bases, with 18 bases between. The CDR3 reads CSARFPGDIIGNTIYF. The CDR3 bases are TGCAGTGCTAGGTTCCCGGGGGACATCATTGGAAACACCATATATTTT.

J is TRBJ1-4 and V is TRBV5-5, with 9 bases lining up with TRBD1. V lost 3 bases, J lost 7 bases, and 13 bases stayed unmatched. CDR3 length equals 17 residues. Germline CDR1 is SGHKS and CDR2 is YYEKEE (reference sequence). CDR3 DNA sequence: TGTGCCAGCAGCTCCATAGGGACAGGGTATCCCGGTGAAAAACTGTTTTTT. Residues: CASSSIGTGYPGEKLFF. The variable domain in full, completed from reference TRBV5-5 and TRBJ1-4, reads DAGVTQSPTHLIKTRGQQVTLRCSPISGHKSVSWYQQVLGQGPQFIFQYYEKEERGRGNFPDRFSARQFPNYSSELNVNALLLGDSALYLCASSSIGTGYPGEKLFFGSGTQLSVL.

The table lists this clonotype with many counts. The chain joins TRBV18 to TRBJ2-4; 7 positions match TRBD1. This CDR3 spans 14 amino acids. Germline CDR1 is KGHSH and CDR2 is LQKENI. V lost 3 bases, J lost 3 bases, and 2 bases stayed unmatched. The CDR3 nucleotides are TGTGCCAGCTCACCTACAGGGGTCAAAAACATTCAGTACTTC. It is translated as CASSPTGVKNIQYF.

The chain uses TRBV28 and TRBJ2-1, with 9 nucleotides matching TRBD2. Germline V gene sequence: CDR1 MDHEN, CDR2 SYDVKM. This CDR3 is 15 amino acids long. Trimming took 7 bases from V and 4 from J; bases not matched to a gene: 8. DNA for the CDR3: TGTGCCAGCAAGAATGGCGGGAGGGCGTACAATGAGCAGTTCTTC. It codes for CASKNGGRAYNEQFF.

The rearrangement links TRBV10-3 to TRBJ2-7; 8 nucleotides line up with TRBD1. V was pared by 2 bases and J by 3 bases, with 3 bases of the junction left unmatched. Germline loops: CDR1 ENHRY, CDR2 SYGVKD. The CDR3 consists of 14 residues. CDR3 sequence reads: CAISEAGGRYEQYF. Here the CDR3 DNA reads TGTGCCATCAGTGAGGCAGGGGGCCGCTACGAGCAGTACTTC.

Written as DNA, the CDR3 is TGTGCCAGCAGTGGGTTTACGCTCTCCTCCGGGGGCAATTCACCCCTCCACTTT. It is translated as CASSGFTLSSGGNSPLHF. The chain couples TRBV25-1 to TRBJ1-6, with D tentatively TRBD1 (6 bases). Trimming pared 4 bases from V and 7 bases from J, leaving 23 bases between. The V gene's germline CDR1 is MGHDK and CDR2 SYGVNS. The CDR3 sequence is 18 residues long.

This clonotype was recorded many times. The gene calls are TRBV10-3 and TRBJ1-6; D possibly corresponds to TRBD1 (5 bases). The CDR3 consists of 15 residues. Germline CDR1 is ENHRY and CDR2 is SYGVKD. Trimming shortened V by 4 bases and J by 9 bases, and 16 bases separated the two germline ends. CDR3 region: CAISGGRGAGSPLHF. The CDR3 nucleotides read TGTGCCATCAGTGGGGGTCGAGGGGCAGGTTCACCCCTCCACTTT.

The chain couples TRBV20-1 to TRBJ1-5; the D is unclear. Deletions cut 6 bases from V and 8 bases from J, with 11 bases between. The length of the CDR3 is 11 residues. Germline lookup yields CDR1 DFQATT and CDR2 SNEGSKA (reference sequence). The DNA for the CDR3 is TGCAGTGCCGTACAAGGAGAGCCCCAGCATTTT. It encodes CSAVQGEPQHF.

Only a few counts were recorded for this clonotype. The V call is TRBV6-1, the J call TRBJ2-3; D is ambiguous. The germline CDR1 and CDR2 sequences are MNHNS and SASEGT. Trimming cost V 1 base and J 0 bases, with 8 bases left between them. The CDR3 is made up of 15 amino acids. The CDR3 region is CASSEVDGSTDTQYF. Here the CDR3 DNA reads TGTGCCAGCAGTGAAGTCGACGGTAGCACAGATACGCAGTATTTT.

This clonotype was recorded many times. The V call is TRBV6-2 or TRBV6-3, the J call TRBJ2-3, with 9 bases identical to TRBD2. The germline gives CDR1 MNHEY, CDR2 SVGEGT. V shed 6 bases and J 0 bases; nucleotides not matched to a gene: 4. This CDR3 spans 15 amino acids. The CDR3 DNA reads TGTGCCAGCAGAGATCTAGCGGGGAGCACAGATACGCAGTATTTT. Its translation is CASRDLAGSTDTQYF.

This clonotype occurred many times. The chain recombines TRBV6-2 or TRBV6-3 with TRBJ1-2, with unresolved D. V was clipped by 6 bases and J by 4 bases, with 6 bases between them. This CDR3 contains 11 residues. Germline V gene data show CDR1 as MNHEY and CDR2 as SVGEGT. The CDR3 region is CASSVRYGYTF. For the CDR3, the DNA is TGTGCCAGCAGCGTACGCTATGGCTACACCTTC.

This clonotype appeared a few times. CDR3 in DNA: TGCGCCAGCAGCTGGGTGACAGGGGAAAAGACCCAGTACTTC. It yields the protein CASSWVTGEKTQYF. The gene calls are TRBV5-1 and TRBJ2-5; 8 positions agree with TRBD1. V dropped 3 bases and J dropped 6; count of bases not matched to a gene: 7. Germline lookup yields CDR1 SGHRS and CDR2 YFSETQ. The CDR3 extends over 14 amino acids.

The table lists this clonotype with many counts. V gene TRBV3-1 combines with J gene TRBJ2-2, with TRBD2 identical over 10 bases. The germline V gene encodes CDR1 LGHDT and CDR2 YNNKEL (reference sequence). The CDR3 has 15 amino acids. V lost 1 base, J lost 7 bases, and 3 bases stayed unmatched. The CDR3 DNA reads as TGTGCCAGCAGCCAAGCTACTAGCGGGAACGGGGAGCTGTTTTTT. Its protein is CASSQATSGNGELFF.

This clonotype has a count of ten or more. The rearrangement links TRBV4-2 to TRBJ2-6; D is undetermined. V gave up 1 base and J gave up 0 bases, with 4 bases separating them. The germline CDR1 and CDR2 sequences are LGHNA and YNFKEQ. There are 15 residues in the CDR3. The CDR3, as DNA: TGTGCCAGCAGCCAAGTAGACTCTGGGGCCAACGTCCTGACTTTC. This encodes CASSQVDSGANVLTF.

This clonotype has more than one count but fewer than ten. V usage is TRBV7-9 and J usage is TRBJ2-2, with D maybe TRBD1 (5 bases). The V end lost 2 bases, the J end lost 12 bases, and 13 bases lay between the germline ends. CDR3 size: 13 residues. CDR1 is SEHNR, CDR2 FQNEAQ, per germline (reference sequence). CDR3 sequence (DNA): TGTGCCAGCAGCTTAAGCTCTCAGGGAAAGCTGTTTTTT. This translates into CASSLSSQGKLFF.

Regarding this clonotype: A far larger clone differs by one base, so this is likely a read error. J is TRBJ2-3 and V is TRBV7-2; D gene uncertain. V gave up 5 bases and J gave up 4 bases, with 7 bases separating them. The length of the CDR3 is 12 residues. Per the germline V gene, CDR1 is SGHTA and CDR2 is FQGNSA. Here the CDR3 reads CASSASSDTQYF. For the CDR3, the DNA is TGTGCCAGCAGCGCCAGCTCAGATACGCAGTATTTT.

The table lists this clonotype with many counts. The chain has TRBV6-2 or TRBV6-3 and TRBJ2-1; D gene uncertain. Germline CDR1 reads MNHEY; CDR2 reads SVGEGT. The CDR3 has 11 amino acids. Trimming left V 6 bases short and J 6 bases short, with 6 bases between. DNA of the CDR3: TGTGCCAGCAGCTTTGCCAATGAGCAGTTCTTC. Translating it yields CASSFANEQFF.

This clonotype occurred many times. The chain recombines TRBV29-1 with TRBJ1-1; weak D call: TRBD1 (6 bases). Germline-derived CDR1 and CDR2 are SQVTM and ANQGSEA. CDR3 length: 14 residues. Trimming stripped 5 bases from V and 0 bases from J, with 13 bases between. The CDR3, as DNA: TGCAGCGTTTGTTCAGGGGCAATGAACACTGAAGCTTTCTTT. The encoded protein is CSVCSGAMNTEAFF.

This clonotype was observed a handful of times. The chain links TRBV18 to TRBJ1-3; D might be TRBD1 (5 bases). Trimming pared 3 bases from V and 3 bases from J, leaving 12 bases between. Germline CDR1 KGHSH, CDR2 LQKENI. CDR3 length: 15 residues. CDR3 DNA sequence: TGTGCCAGCTCACCCGTACAGGAAAGTGGAAACACCATATATTTT. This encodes CASSPVQESGNTIYF.

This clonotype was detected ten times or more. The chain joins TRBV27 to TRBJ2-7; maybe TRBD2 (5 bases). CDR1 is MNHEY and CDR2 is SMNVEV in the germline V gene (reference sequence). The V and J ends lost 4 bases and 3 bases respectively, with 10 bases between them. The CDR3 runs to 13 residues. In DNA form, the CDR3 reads TGTGCCAGCAGTTCTGGGGAGCTCTACGAGCAGTACTTC. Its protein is CASSSGELYEQYF.

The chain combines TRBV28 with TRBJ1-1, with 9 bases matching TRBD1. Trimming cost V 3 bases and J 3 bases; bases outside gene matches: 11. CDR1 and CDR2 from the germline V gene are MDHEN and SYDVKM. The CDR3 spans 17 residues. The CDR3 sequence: CASSFSTGGVPDTEAFF. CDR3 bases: TGTGCCAGCAGTTTTTCTACAGGGGGCGTCCCGGACACTGAAGCTTTCTTT.

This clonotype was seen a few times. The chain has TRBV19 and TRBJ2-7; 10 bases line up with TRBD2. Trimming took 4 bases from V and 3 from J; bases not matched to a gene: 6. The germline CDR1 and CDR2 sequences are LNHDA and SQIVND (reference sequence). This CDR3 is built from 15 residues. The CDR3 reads CASSTVAGGLYEQYF. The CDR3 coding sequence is TGTGCCAGTAGTACCGTAGCGGGAGGCCTCTACGAGCAGTACTTC. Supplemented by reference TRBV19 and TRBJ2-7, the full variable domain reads DGGITQSPKYLFRKEGQNVTLSCEQNLNHDAMYWYRQDPGQGLRLIYYSQIVNDFQKGDIAEGYSVSREKKESFPLTVTSAQKNPTAFYLCASSTVAGGLYEQYFGPGTRLTVT.

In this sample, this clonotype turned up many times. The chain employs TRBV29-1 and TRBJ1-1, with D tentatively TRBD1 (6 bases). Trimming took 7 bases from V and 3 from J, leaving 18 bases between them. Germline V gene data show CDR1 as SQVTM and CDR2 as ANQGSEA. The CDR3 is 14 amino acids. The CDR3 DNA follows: TGCAGCGGGAATTACAGGGATCGGTACACTGAAGCTTTCTTT. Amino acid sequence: CSGNYRDRYTEAFF.

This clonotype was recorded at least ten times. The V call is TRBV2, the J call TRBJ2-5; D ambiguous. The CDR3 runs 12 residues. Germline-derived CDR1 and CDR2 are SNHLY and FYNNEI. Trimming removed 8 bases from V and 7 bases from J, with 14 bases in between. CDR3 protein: CASWADTGTQYF. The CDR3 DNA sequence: TGTGCCAGCTGGGCCGACACTGGGACCCAGTACTTC.

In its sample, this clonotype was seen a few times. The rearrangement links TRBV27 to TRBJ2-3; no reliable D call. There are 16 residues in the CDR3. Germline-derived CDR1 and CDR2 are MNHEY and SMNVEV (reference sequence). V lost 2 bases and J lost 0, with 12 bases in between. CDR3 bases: TGTGCCAGCAGTTTAGGGTTCGCGCGGAGCACAGATACGCAGTATTTT. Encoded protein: CASSLGFARSTDTQYF.

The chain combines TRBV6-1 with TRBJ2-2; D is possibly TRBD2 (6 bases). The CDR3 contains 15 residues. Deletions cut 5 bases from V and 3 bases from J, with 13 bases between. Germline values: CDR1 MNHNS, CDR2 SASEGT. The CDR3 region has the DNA TGTGCCAGCAGTCCTCTTGGGGGGTACACCGGGGAGCTGTTTTTT. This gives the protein CASSPLGGYTGELFF.

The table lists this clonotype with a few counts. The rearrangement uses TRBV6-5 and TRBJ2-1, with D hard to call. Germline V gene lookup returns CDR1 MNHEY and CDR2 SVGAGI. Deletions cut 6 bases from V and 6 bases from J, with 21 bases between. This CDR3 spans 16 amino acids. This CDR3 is CASSPRSLGNRNEQFF. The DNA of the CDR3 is TGTGCCAGCAGCCCTAGGTCCTTGGGGAATCGCAATGAGCAGTTCTTC.

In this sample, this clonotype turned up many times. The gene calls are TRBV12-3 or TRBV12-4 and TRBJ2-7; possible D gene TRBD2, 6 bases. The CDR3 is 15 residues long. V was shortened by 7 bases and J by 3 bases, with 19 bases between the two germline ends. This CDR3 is CASTFNGGKGYEQYF. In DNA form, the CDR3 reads TGTGCCAGCACCTTTAACGGGGGAAAGGGCTACGAGCAGTACTTC.

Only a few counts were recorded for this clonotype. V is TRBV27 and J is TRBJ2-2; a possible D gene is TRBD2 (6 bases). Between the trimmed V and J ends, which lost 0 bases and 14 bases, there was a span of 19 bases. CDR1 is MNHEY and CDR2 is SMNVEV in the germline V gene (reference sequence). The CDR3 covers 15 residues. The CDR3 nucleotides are TGTGCCAGCAGTTTATCGACCGCGGGGCGGGTTGGTCTGTTTTTT. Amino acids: CASSLSTAGRVGLFF.